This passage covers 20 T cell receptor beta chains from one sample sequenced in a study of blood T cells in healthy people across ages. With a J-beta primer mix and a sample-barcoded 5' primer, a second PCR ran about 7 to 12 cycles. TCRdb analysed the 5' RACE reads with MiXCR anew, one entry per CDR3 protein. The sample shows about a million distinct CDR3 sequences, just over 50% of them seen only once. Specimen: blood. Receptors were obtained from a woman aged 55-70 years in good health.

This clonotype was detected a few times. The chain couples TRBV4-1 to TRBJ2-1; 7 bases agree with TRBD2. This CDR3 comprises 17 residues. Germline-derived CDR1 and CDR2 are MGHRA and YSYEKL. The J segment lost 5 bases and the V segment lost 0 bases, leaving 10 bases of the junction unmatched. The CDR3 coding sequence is TGCGCCAGCAGCCAAGATCGTTTTGTGAGCGGGGACAATGAGCAGTTCTTC. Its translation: CASSQDRFVSGDNEQFF.

The CDR3 spells CSASGQRQVNQPQHF. The CDR3 DNA follows: TGCAGTGCTAGTGGCCAAAGACAGGTCAATCAGCCCCAGCATTTT. V gene TRBV20-1 combines with J gene TRBJ1-5; a possible D gene is TRBD1 (6 bases). V was pared by 3 bases and J by 3 bases, with 15 bases between. Germline CDR1 and CDR2: DFQATT and SNEGSKA (reference sequence). The CDR3 extends over 15 amino acids.

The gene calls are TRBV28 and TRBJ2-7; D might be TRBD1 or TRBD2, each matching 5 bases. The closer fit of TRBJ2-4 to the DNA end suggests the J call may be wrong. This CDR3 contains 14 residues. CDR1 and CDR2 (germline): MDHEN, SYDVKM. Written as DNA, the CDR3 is TGTGCCAGCACCGGGGCGATGATGGCGAACATTCAGTACTTC. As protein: CASTGAMMANIQYF.

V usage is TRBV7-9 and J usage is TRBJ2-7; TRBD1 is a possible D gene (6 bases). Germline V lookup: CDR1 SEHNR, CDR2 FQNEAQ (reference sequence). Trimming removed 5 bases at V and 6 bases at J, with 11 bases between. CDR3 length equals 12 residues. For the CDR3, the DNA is TGTGCCAGCAGCAATATAGGGGGCGAGCAGTACTTC. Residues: CASSNIGGEQYF.

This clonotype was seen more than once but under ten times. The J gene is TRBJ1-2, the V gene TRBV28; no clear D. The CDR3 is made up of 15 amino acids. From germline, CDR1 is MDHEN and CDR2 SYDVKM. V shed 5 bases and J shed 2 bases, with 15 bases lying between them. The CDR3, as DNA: TGTGCCAGCAGTCCTTCTGGGAGTGGGAACTATGGCTACACCTTC. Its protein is CASSPSGSGNYGYTF.

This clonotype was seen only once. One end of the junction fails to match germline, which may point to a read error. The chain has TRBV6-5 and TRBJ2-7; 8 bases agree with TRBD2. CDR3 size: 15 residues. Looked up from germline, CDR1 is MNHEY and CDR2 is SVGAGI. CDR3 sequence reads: CVSSYGVAGHYEQYF. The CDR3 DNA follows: TGTGTCAGCAGTTACGGGGTAGCGGGACACTACGAGCAGTACTTC.

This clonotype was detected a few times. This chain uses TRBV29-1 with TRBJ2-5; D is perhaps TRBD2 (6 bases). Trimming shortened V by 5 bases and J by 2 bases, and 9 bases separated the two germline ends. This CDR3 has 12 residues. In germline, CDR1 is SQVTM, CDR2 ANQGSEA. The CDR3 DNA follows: TGCAGCGTTTACCGGGGGCAAGAGACCCAGTACTTC. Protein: CSVYRGQETQYF.

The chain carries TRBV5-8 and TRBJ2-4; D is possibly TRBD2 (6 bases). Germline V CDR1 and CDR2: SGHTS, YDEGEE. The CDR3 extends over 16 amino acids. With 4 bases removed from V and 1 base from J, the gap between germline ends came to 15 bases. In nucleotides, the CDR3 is TGTGCCAGCAGCCGGAGGGGAACCGGGGCCAAAAACATTCAGTACTTC. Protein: CASSRRGTGAKNIQYF.

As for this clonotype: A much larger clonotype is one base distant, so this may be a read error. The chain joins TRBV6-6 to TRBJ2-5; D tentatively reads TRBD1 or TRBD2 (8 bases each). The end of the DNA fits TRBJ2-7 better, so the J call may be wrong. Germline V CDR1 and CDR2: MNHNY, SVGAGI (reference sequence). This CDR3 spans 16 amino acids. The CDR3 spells CASSYHPGGTGYEQYF. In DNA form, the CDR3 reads TGTGCCAGCAGTTACCATCCGGGGGGGACAGGCTACGAGCAGTACTTC.

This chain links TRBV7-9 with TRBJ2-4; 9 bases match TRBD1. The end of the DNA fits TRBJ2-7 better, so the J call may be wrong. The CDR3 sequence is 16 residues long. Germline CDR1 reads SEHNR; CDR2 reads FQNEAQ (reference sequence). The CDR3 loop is CASSGPGQGSTYEQYF. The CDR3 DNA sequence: TGTGCCAGCAGCGGGCCGGGACAGGGCTCGACCTACGAGCAGTACTTC.

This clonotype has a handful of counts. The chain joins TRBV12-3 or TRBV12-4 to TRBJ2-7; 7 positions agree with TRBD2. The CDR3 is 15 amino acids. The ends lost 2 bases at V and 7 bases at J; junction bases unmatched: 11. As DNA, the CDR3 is TGTGCCAGCAGTTTAAGGTCCCAGCGGGATAGTGAGCAGTACTTC. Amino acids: CASSLRSQRDSEQYF.

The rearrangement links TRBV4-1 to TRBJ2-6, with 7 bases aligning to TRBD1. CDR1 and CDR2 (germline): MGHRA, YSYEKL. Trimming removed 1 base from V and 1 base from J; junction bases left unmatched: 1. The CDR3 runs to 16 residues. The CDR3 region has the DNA TGCGCCAGCAGCCAAGGACAGGGATCTGGGGCCAACGTCCTGACTTTC. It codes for CASSQGQGSGANVLTF.

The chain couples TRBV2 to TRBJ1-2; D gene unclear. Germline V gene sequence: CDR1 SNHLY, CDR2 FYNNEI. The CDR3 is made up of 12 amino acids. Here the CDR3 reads CAMRTSNYGYTF. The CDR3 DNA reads TGTGCTATGAGGACTTCTAACTATGGCTACACCTTC.

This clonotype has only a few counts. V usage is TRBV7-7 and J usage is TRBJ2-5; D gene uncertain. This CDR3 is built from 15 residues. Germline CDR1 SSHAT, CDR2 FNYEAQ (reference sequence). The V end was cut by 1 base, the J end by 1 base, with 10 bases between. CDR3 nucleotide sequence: TGTGCCAGCAGCTTAGGAGGCGGCCTCCAAGAGACCCAGTACTTC. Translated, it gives CASSLGGGLQETQYF.

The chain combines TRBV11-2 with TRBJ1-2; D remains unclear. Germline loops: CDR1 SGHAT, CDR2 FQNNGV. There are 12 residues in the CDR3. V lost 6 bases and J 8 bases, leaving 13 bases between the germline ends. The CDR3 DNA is TGTGCCAGCAGACCCCGAGGGCGGGGCTACACCTTC. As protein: CASRPRGRGYTF.

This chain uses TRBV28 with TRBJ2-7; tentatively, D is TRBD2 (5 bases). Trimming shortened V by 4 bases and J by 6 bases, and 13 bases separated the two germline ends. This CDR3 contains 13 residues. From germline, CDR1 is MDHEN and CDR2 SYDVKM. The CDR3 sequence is CASSSSHRGEQYF. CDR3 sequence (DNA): TGTGCCAGCAGTTCGTCCCATCGGGGCGAGCAGTACTTC.

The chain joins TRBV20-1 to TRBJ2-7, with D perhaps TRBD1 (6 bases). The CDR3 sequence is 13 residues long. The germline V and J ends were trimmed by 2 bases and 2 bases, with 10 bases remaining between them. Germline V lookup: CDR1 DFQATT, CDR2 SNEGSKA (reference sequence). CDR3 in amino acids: CSARLRDTYEQYF. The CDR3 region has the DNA TGCAGTGCTAGACTCCGGGACACCTACGAGCAGTACTTC.

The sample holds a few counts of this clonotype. This chain's CDR3 is CASSLGARGPPPADTQYF. The CDR3 DNA reads as TGTGCCAGCAGCTTAGGGGCCAGGGGACCACCCCCAGCAGATACGCAGTATTTT. The chain joins TRBV11-2 to TRBJ2-3; tentative D call: TRBD1 (6 bases). Germline V gives CDR1 SGHAT, CDR2 FQNNGV. The V and J ends lost 1 base and 4 bases respectively, with 21 bases between them. CDR3 length: 18 residues.

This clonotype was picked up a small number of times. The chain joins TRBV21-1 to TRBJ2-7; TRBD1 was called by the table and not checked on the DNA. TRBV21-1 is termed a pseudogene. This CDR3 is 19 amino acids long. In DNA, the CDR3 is TGTGCCAGCAGCAAAACCCTTTCAGGTGGGGCGGTTAATTCCTACGAGCAGTACTTC. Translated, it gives CASSKTLSGGAVNSYEQYF.

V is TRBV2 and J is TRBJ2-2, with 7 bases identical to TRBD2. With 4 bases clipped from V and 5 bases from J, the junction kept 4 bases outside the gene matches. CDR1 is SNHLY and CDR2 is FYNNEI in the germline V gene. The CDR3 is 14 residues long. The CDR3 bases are TGTGCCAGCAGTGTGGCGGGAGTTACCGGGGAGCTGTTTTTT. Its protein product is CASSVAGVTGELFF.